Listed here is a single T cell receptor (beta chain). Antigen unknown. Produced via immunoSEQ multiplex PCR; TCRdb's table is partial and in-frame only. The sample records over 130,000 clones, around 90% being singletons. These data belong to a study of T cell responses to AZD1222 COVID-19 vaccine. The CDR3 has 14 amino acids. Trimming pared 5 bases from V and 3 bases from J, leaving 14 bases between. Germline CDR1 is LNHNV and CDR2 is YYDKDF (reference sequence). Study-level points and caveats: Among vaccine-associated CD4 TCRs, coverage spanned spike, with dominance at 160-218 and 743-854.

The sequence came from an adult who received the AZD1222 COVID-19 vaccine. This chain links TRBV15 with TRBJ2-7; D is undetermined. The material sequenced was peripheral blood, taken 28 days after the second AZD1222 dose. The CDR3 loop reads CATSVRQFNYEQYF. CDR3 sequence (DNA): TGTGCCACCAGCGTTCGGCAGTTCAACTACGAGCAGTACTTC.